A single TCR beta chain is shown here with its context. Its antigen is unknown. This CDR3 contains 15 residues. The germline CDR1 and CDR2 sequences are SGHRS and YFSETQ. The data belong to a study of monozygotic twins with inflammatory bowel disease. TCRdb re-called the 5' RACE reads and gives one entry per CDR3 protein, without DNA. Its table lists under 150,000 distinct CDR3 sequences. Study-level points and caveats: Evidence failed to back one strong IBD-linked signal or clonotype. Patients with IBD had less TCRbeta diversity (inverse Simpson) than their healthy co-twins.

The rearrangement uses TRBV5-1 and TRBJ2-2. The receptor comes from a human donor with ulcerative colitis or Crohn's disease, or a healthy co-twin of an affected twin (not recorded which). Sequenced material: blood. This chain's CDR3 is CASSQKPGNTGELFF.